The clone carrying this T cell receptor beta chain was recorded a few times. Its antigen is currently unknown. These data come from a study of post-analysis software for immune sequencing data. Researchers reported that TCR beta cDNA libraries carried unique molecular identifiers. With roughly 0.9 to 11 million T cells as the source, roughly 0.5 million cDNA molecules resulted. One entry per CDR3 protein, called by TCRdb with MiXCR from the PCR reads. The sample holds about 540,000 distinct CDR3 sequences, approximately 31% seen once. Study observations and caveats: Relative to controls, patients with multiple sclerosis showed significantly lower normalized Chao1 diversity. By F measure, samples from a shared preparation batch strongly co-clustered. Five TRBV segments were significantly more frequent in patients than in controls. TRBV5-6, TRBV5-1 and TRBV20-1 were among these segments.

CDR1 is SGHVS, CDR2 FNYEAQ, per germline. Deletions cut 2 bases from V and 3 bases from J, with 16 bases between. CDR3 length: 17 amino acids. The sequenced material came from blood. V and J are TRBV7-6 and TRBJ1-4; D is possibly TRBD1 (6 bases). The source of this sequence is a girl aged 2-17 years with multiple sclerosis. The CDR3 DNA is TGTGCCAGCAGCTTACGTTGGGGGCCAGGGGCTAATGAAAAACTGTTTTTT. It codes for CASSLRWGPGANEKLFF.